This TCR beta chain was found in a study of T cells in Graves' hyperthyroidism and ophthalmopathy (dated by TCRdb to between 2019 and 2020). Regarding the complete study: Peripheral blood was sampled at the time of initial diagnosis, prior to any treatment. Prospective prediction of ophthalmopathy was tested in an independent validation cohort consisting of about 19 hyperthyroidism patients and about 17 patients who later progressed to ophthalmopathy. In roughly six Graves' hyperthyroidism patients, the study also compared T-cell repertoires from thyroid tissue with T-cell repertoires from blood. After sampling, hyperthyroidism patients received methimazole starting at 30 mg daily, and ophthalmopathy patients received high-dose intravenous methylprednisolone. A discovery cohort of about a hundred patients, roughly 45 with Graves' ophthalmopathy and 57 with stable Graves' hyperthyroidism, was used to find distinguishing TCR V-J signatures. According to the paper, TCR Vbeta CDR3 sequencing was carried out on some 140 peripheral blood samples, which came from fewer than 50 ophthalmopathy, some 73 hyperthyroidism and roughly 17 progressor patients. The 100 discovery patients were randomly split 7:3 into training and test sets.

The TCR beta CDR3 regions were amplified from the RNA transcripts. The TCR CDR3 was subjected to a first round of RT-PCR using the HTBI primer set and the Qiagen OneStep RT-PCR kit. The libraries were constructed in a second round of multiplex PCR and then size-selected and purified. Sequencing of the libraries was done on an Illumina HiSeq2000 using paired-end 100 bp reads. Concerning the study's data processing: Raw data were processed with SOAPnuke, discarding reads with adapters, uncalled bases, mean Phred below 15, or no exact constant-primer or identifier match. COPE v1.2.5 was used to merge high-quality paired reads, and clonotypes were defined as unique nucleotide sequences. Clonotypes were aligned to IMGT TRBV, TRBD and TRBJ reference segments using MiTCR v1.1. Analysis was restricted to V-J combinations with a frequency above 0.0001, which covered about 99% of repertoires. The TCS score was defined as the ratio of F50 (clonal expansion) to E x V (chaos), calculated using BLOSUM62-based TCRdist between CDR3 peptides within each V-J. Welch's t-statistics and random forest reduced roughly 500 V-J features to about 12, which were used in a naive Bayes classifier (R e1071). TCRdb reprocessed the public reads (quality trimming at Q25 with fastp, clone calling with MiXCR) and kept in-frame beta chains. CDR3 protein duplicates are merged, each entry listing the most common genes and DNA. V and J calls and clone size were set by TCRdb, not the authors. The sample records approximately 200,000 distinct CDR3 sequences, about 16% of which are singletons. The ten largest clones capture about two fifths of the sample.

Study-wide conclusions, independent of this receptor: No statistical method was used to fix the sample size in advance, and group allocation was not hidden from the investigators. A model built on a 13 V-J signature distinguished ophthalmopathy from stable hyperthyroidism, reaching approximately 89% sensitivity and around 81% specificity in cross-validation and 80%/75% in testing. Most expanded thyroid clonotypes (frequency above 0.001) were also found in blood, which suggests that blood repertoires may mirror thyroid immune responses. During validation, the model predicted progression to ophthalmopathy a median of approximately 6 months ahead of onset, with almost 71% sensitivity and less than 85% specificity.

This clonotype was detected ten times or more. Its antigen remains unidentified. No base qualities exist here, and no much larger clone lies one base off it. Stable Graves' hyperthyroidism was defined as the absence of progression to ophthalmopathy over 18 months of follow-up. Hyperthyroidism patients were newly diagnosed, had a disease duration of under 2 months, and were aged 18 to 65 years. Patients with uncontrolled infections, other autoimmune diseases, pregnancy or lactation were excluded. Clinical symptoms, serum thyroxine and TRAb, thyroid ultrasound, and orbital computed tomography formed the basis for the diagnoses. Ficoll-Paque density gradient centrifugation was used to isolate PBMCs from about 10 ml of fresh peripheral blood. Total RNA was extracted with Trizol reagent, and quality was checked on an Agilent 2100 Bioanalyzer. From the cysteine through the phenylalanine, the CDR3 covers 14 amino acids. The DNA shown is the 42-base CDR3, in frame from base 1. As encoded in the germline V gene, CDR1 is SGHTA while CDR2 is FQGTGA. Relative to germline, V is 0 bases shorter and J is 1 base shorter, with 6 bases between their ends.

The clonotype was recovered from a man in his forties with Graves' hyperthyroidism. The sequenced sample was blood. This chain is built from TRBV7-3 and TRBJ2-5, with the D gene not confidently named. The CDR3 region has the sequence CASSLTVSQETQYF. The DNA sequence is TGTGCCAGCAGCTTAACGGTCAGCCAAGAGACCCAGTACTTC.